The sequence of this T cell receptor beta chain was determined in a study of blood T cell repertoires in COVID-19. At the level of the study: In each case, the material was cDNA or gDNA derived from T cells, B-cell-depleted T cells, or PBMCs.

The data were produced by immunoSEQ multiplex PCR, yet TCRdb's version contains in-frame clones alone and is incomplete. The repertoire consists of 40,000 or so clones, with 70% to 80% occurring once and the leading ten covering approximately 23%. The CDR3 contains 15 residues. V was cut by 0 bases and J by 6 bases, with 14 bases left in between. The germline CDR1 and CDR2 sequences are MNHEY and SVGAGI. This clone counts as medium-sized. The source material was peripheral blood. This receptor was identified in a man aged 70-80 years with acute or convalescent COVID-19. V and J are TRBV6-5 and TRBJ1-2; tentative D call: TRBD1 (5 bases). This chain's CDR3 is CASSYSSFSGDGYTF. The CDR3 nucleotides are TGTGCCAGCAGTTACTCGTCGTTCTCGGGGGATGGCTACACCTTC.